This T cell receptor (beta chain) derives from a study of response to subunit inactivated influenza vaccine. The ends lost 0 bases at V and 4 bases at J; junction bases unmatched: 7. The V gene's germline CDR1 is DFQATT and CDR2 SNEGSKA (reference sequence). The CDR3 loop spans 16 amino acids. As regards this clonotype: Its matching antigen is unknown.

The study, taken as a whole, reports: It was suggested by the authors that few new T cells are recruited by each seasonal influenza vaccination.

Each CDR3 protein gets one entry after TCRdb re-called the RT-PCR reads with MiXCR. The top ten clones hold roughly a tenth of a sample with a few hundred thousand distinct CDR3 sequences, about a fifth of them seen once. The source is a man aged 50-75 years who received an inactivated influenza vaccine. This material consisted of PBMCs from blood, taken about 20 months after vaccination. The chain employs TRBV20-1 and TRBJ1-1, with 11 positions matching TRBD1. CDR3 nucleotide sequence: TGCAGTGCTAGAGACGGGACAGGGGGTTATATCACTGAAGCTTTCTTT. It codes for CSARDGTGGYITEAFF.